This TCR beta chain appears in the sequencing data of a study of cytomegalovirus exposure and HLA in healthy donors. General observations from the study: In a later analysis, a genetic analysis reported fewer productive-TCR N-insertions in an Asian-associated ancestry cluster than the cohort average. Earlier findings revealed that most TCR beta V segments proved productive either about 87% or about 30% of the time.

A remark on this clone: Its target is unknown.

Use of 60 Vbeta and 13 Jbeta primers characterized the PCR. Repertoires were generated with immunoSEQ multiplex PCR, while TCRdb's copy carries only in-frame clones and drops some. The sample contains 150,000 to 200,000 clones, over 70% of which appear only once. V trimming: 2 bases; J trimming: 6 bases; junction bases outside the gene matches: 9. Germline V gene lookup returns CDR1 SGHDT and CDR2 YYEEEE. The CDR3 is 15 amino acids. The material sequenced was PBMCs. The source of this sequence is a woman aged 45-60 years in good health and CMV-seropositive. The gene calls are TRBV5-6 and TRBJ2-7; 9 bases fit TRBD1. The CDR3 nucleotides are TGTGCCAGCAGCTTCCGCGGGACAGGGAGGATCGAGCAGTACTTC. Translating gives CASSFRGTGRIEQYF.